These 23 T cell receptor beta chains were all obtained from the same sample, sequenced in a study of T cells in Graves' hyperthyroidism and ophthalmopathy. There were TCR beta CDR3 regions amplified from RNA transcripts. Initially, a first-round RT-PCR of the TCR CDR3 employed the HTBI primer set. TCRdb used MiXCR to reprocess the multiplex PCR reads, holding one entry per CDR3 protein. The sample lists about 600,000 distinct CDR3 sequences; approximately 14% were seen once. The sequenced sample was blood. The receptors stem from a woman between 50 and 59 years old with Graves' ophthalmopathy.

This clonotype was counted at least ten times. The chain links TRBV2 to TRBJ1-5; 10 bases fit TRBD1. CDR1 and CDR2 (germline): SNHLY, FYNNEI. The ends lost 3 bases at V and 2 bases at J; junction bases unmatched: 10. The CDR3 has 18 amino acids. As DNA, the CDR3 is TGTGCCAGCAGTGAGGCGACAGGGGGCATTCTGGGCAATCAGCCCCAGCATTTT. Its protein is CASSEATGGILGNQPQHF.

This clonotype was seen repeatedly, ten times or more. The chain recombines TRBV20-1 with TRBJ2-1, with TRBD1 matching over 8 bases. V shed 3 bases, J shed 7 bases, and the junction held 8 bases outside the gene matches. Germline-derived CDR1 and CDR2 are DFQATT and SNEGSKA (reference sequence). The CDR3 contains 14 residues. DNA for the CDR3: TGCAGTGCTAGTTGGGATTACAGGGGGAATGAGCAGTTCTTC. Protein sequence: CSASWDYRGNEQFF.

This clonotype appeared many times. This chain joins TRBV5-8 and TRBJ1-1, with D perhaps TRBD1 (5 bases). Germline-derived CDR1 and CDR2 are SGHTS and YDEGEE. The length of the CDR3 is 15 residues. Trimming pared 1 base from V and 2 bases from J, leaving 12 bases between. The DNA of the CDR3 is TGTGCCAGCAGCTTGTATGCAGGGACTAACACTGAAGCTTTCTTT. It codes for CASSLYAGTNTEAFF.

J is TRBJ2-5 and V is TRBV15, with TRBD1 matching 7 bases. CDR1 LNHNV and CDR2 YYDKDF come from the germline V gene (reference sequence). This CDR3 has 15 residues. With V trimmed by 0 bases and J by 2 bases, 3 bases remained unmatched. The CDR3 DNA reads as TGTGCCACCAGCAGAGATTGGGGACAGCAAGAGACCCAGTACTTC. Amino acids: CATSRDWGQQETQYF.

This clonotype has at least ten counts. The gene calls are TRBV7-9 and TRBJ2-3; 14 bases are a match to TRBD2. J lost 8 bases, V lost 1 base, and 8 bases had no gene match. Germline V gene data show CDR1 as SEHNR and CDR2 as FQNEAQ (reference sequence). CDR3 size: 17 residues. The CDR3 nucleotides read TGTGCCAGCAGCTTAGAGCGGGGGACTAGCGGGAGTGGTACGCAGTATTTT. Amino acid sequence: CASSLERGTSGSGTQYF.

In regard to this clonotype: This sequence may be a read error, since a much larger clone differs from it by one base. The chain recombines TRBV3-1 with TRBJ2-1; tentatively, D is TRBD2 (7 bases). The ends were cut back, 8 bases at V and 7 bases at J, with 18 bases in the middle. This CDR3 comprises 14 residues. From germline, CDR1 is LGHDT and CDR2 YNNKEL (reference sequence). The CDR3 loop is CASGAGASHNEQFF. In DNA form, the CDR3 reads TGTGCCAGCGGCGCGGGGGCTAGTCATAATGAGCAGTTCTTC.

This clonotype was observed many times. The chain carries TRBV11-3 and TRBJ2-7, with a possible D match to TRBD1 (6 bases). The germline CDR1 and CDR2 sequences are SGHNT and YENEEA. The CDR3 covers 17 residues. The V end was cut by 1 base, the J end by 1 base, with 17 bases between. The CDR3: CASSLGERRQASYEQYF. CDR3 bases: TGTGCCAGCAGCTTAGGAGAGCGGCGACAGGCGTCCTACGAGCAGTACTTC.

This clonotype was seen a handful of times. The chain employs TRBV20-1 and TRBJ2-1; 9 positions agree with TRBD2. The J segment lost 8 bases and the V segment lost 1 base, leaving 6 bases of the junction unmatched. Germline-derived CDR1 and CDR2 are DFQATT and SNEGSKA (reference sequence). The CDR3 runs 14 residues. The CDR3 sequence is CSARGAGGPHEQFF. The CDR3 nucleotides are TGCAGTGCTAGAGGGGCGGGAGGGCCCCATGAGCAGTTCTTC.

This clonotype was observed a few times. V usage is TRBV6-2 or TRBV6-3 and J usage is TRBJ2-1, with D perhaps matching TRBD1 or TRBD2 (5 bases each). Per the germline V gene, CDR1 is MNHEY and CDR2 is SVGEGT. CDR3 length: 13 residues. V lost 2 bases to trimming and J lost 9 bases, with 11 bases between them. The DNA for the CDR3 is TGTGCCAGCAGTTACGGGACGTCAGGTGAGCAGTTCTTC. This gives the protein CASSYGTSGEQFF.

At least ten counts were recorded for this clonotype. The CDR3 loop is CASSYSRLAGVNEQYF. CDR3 bases: TGTGCCAGCAGTTACTCGAGACTAGCGGGAGTCAACGAGCAGTACTTC. The chain employs TRBV6-2 or TRBV6-3 and TRBJ2-7; 12 bases are a match to TRBD2. The V segment lost 0 bases and the J segment 5 bases; nucleotides outside the gene matches: 5. The CDR3 has 16 amino acids. Germline V gene sequence: CDR1 MNHEY, CDR2 SVGEGT.

The gene calls are TRBV3-2 and TRBJ2-2. TRBV3-2 is reported as a pseudogene. CDR3 length: 16 residues. CDR3 protein: CASSQEFEANTGELFF. CDR3 sequence (DNA): TGTGCCAGCAGCCAAGAATTTGAGGCAAACACCGGGGAGCTGTTTTTT.

There are many counts of this clonotype. V is TRBV3-2 and J is TRBJ1-1. TRBV3-2 has pseudogene status. This CDR3 comprises 15 residues. The CDR3 sequence: CASSQVILANTEAFF. CDR3 bases: TGTGCCAGCAGCCAAGTCATCTTAGCGAACACTGAAGCTTTCTTT.

In this sample, this clonotype turned up many times. The chain links TRBV29-1 to TRBJ2-7; 14 nucleotides align to TRBD2. The trim removed 6 bases at V and 3 bases at J, leaving 4 bases unmatched. The germline CDR1 and CDR2 sequences are SQVTM and ANQGSEA. The CDR3 contains 14 residues. The CDR3 sequence is CSVAGTSGSYEQYF. The DNA for the CDR3 is TGCAGCGTGGCCGGGACTAGCGGGAGCTACGAGCAGTACTTC.

The chain couples TRBV29-1 to TRBJ2-3; a weak D match, TRBD2 (6 bases). V gave up 8 bases and J gave up 2 bases, with 14 bases separating them. This CDR3 has 13 residues. Germline CDR1 reads SQVTM; CDR2 reads ANQGSEA. CDR3 sequence (DNA): TGCAGCACTCGACTAGTGCTCACAGATACGCAGTATTTT. It specifies CSTRLVLTDTQYF.

This clonotype occurred many times. The chain joins TRBV11-2 to TRBJ2-3; 10 bases match TRBD2. This CDR3 is built from 16 residues. The V segment lost 2 bases and the J segment 4 bases; nucleotides outside the gene matches: 6. Germline loops: CDR1 SGHAT, CDR2 FQNNGV. This chain's CDR3 is CASSLSLAGEADTQYF. CDR3 sequence (DNA): TGTGCCAGCAGCTTATCTCTAGCGGGAGAGGCAGATACGCAGTATTTT.

This clonotype was detected a few times. This chain connects TRBV7-2 to TRBJ2-1; 10 nucleotides align to TRBD2. CDR3 size: 17 residues. The V and J ends lost 3 bases and 4 bases, in that order; junction bases with no gene match: 9. Per germline, CDR1 SGHTA and CDR2 FQGNSA. DNA for the CDR3: TGTGCCAGCAGCTTGCCCAGACTAGCGGGTGAGTACAATGAGCAGTTCTTC. Protein: CASSLPRLAGEYNEQFF.

There are many counts of this clonotype. The chain links TRBV24-1 to TRBJ1-5; D is uncertain. CDR1 KGHDR and CDR2 SFDVKD come from the germline V gene. The CDR3 runs 13 residues. V was cut by 5 bases and J by 5 bases, with 9 bases left in between. DNA of the CDR3: TGTGCCACCAGTGTTGGTTCCGATCAGCCCCAGCATTTT. It codes for CATSVGSDQPQHF.

This clonotype showed up just a few times. The chain uses TRBV14 and TRBJ1-6; D remains ambiguous. CDR3 length equals 14 residues. V lost 0 bases to trimming and J lost 2 bases, with 2 bases between them. Germline CDR1 is SGHDN and CDR2 is FVKESK. This CDR3 is CASSQEAYNSPLHF. Written as DNA, the CDR3 is TGTGCCAGCAGCCAAGAAGCCTATAATTCACCCCTCCACTTT.

This clonotype came up many times. V gene TRBV12-3 or TRBV12-4 combines with J gene TRBJ2-1; TRBD2 matches at 7 bases. The CDR3 has 14 residues. J lost 9 bases, V lost 3 bases, and 8 bases had no gene match. CDR3 sequence reads: CASSFEAGAVEQFF. The CDR3 region has the DNA TGTGCCAGCAGTTTCGAGGCGGGAGCTGTTGAGCAGTTCTTC.

The chain carries TRBV6-2 or TRBV6-3 and TRBJ1-5; the D is unclear. The ends were cut back, 2 bases at V and 4 bases at J, with 6 bases in the middle. The CDR3 runs to 13 residues. Germline V gene sequence: CDR1 MNHEY, CDR2 SVGEGT. The CDR3 sequence: CASSYMGNQPQHF. The CDR3 DNA reads TGTGCCAGCAGTTACATGGGGAATCAGCCCCAGCATTTT.

This clonotype was observed many times. The genes are TRBV30 and TRBJ2-7; possible D gene TRBD2, 5 bases. The CDR3 loop spans 14 amino acids. The V gene's germline CDR1 is GTSNPN and CDR2 SVGIG (reference sequence). V lost 3 bases and J lost 2, with 14 bases in between. CDR3 coding DNA: TGTGCCTGGAGCATGGGAAGCGGACCCTACGAGCAGTACTTC. The encoded protein is CAWSMGSGPYEQYF.

This clonotype was seen ten or more times. This sequence joins TRBV28 and TRBJ2-7, with D possibly TRBD2 on 5 matching bases. Trimming took off 7 bases at V and 6 bases at J, with 19 bases between the two ends. Germline V gene data show CDR1 as MDHEN and CDR2 as SYDVKM. The CDR3 runs 14 residues. The CDR3 sequence: CASTPDSVGREQYF. CDR3 DNA sequence: TGTGCCAGCACCCCGGACTCCGTTGGACGCGAGCAGTACTTC.

The V call is TRBV7-9, the J call TRBJ2-1; 14 bases agree with TRBD2. V shed 5 bases and J 2 bases; nucleotides not matched to a gene: 8. The CDR3 length is 18 residues. Germline CDR1 SEHNR, CDR2 FQNEAQ (reference sequence). CDR3: CASSLRTSGRIAYNEQFF. The CDR3 region has the DNA TGTGCCAGCAGCCTACGGACTAGCGGGAGGATCGCCTACAATGAGCAGTTCTTC.